This entry concerns a single TCR beta chain. The source of the sample is a study of blood T cell repertoires in COVID-19. Study details: Acute-phase and convalescent COVID-19 samples originated in the United States, Italy and Spain.

Using immunoSEQ multiplex PCR, the repertoire was profiled, and TCRdb retains in-frame clones only, with some absent. The table lists 150,000 to 180,000 clones, 88% of them singletons. Germline lookup yields CDR1 MDHEN and CDR2 SYDVKM. V was shortened by 3 bases and J by 2 bases, with 10 bases between the two germline ends. This CDR3 spans 14 amino acids. This TCR came from an older woman with acute or convalescent COVID-19. The chain couples TRBV28 to TRBJ1-2, with D possibly TRBD1 on 5 matching bases. Sequenced: peripheral blood. CDR3 region: CASSLGQVNYGYTF. Written as DNA, the CDR3 is TGTGCCAGCAGTTTGGGGCAGGTAAACTATGGCTACACCTTC.